This TCR beta chain was captured in a study of identical twins. Germline CDR1 reads SGHAT; CDR2 reads FQNNGV. V dropped 7 bases and J dropped 5; count of bases not matched to a gene: 9. The CDR3 is made up of 15 amino acids. TCRdb re-called the 5' RACE reads through MiXCR, storing one row per CDR3 protein. The top ten hold more than 4% of the sample, which has under 800,000 distinct CDR3 sequences, about 20% seen once. These same records also appear under a second study, on T cells expressing NK-cell markers.

The chain recombines TRBV11-2 with TRBJ2-4; 9 nucleotides align to TRBD1. The sequenced sample was PBMCs. The receptor's source is a young woman in good health. The CDR3: CASKKGQGAQNIQYF. In DNA form, the CDR3 reads TGTGCCAGCAAAAAGGGACAGGGTGCCCAAAACATTCAGTACTTC.